The 15 T cell receptor beta chains presented below share a single source sample, sequenced in a study of T cells in Graves' hyperthyroidism and ophthalmopathy. TCR beta CDR3 sequences were amplified from RNA transcripts. First-round RT-PCR targeting the TCR CDR3 was performed with the HTBI primer set. TCRdb reprocessed the multiplex PCR reads via MiXCR and lists one record per CDR3 protein. The sample contains approximately 640,000 distinct CDR3 sequences, just under 45% of which appear only once. The specimen sequenced was peripheral blood or thyroid tissue (not recorded which). The origin of the receptors is an adult man with Graves' disease, either hyperthyroidism or ophthalmopathy (not recorded which).

The genes are TRBV9 and TRBJ1-6; maybe TRBD1 (5 bases). Trimming left V 5 bases short and J 4 bases short, with 19 bases between. This CDR3 contains 17 residues. Germline V CDR1 and CDR2: SGDLS, YYNGEE. In nucleotides, the CDR3 is TGTGCCAGCAGTTCTAGACAGTCCCCGGGGTATAATTCACCCCTCCACTTT. Its translation is CASSSRQSPGYNSPLHF.

This sequence joins TRBV2 and TRBJ2-6; D is unclear. V lost 5 bases, J lost 0 bases, and 8 bases lay in between. Germline assignment: CDR1 SNHLY and CDR2 FYNNEI. The CDR3 extends over 15 amino acids. The CDR3 DNA reads TGTGCCAGCAGTCCTTCGTACTCTGGGGCCAACGTCCTGACTTTC. This gives the protein CASSPSYSGANVLTF.

As for this clonotype: This may stem from a read error, because a much larger clone lies one nucleotide away. J is TRBJ1-1 and V is TRBV2; D gene ambiguous. V shed 0 bases and J shed 2 bases, with 10 bases lying between them. This CDR3 has 15 residues. Germline assignment: CDR1 SNHLY and CDR2 FYNNEI. The CDR3 sequence: CASSEAWVDNTEAFF. CDR3 in DNA: TGTGCCAGCAGTGAAGCATGGGTTGACAACACTGAAGCTTTCTTT.

This clonotype is a singleton in its sample. The chain employs TRBV15 and TRBJ2-5; 14 bases are a match to TRBD2. This CDR3 spans 16 amino acids. Germline V gene data show CDR1 as LNHNV and CDR2 as YYDKDF (reference sequence). J gave up 5 bases and V 1 base, and 3 bases lay outside the gene matches. CDR3 loop: CATSRVGTSGSETQYF. Written as DNA, the CDR3 is TGTGCCACCAGCAGAGTAGGGACTAGCGGGAGTGAGACCCAGTACTTC.

This clonotype was counted between two and nine times. The chain employs TRBV20-1 and TRBJ2-5; 8 nucleotides line up with TRBD2. J was trimmed by 1 base and V by 1 base; bases with no gene match: 2. CDR3 length equals 14 residues. Germline V gives CDR1 DFQATT, CDR2 SNEGSKA (reference sequence). CDR3 coding DNA: TGCAGTGCTAGAGTAGCGGGGTCCCAAGAGACCCAGTACTTC. Residues: CSARVAGSQETQYF.

The chain joins TRBV10-1 to TRBJ2-7, with TRBD1 matching 7 bases. Germline CDR1 and CDR2: WNHNN and SYGVQD (reference sequence). The CDR3 consists of 13 residues. J lost 4 bases, V lost 6 bases, and 6 bases had no gene match. The CDR3 region is CASSPKGAYEQYF. In DNA form, the CDR3 reads TGCGCCAGCAGCCCGAAGGGGGCTTACGAGCAGTACTTC.

The CDR3, as DNA: TGTGCCAGCAGTTATAGTAACGTTAACACTGAAGCTTTCTTT. This gives the protein CASSYSNVNTEAFF. The genes are TRBV6-5 and TRBJ1-1; D gene uncertain. Looked up from germline, CDR1 is MNHEY and CDR2 is SVGAGI. V was cut by 3 bases and J by 2 bases, with 10 bases left in between. The CDR3 spans 14 residues.

A few counts support this clonotype. The chain uses TRBV6-5 and TRBJ2-7; D not resolved. Germline V CDR1 and CDR2: MNHEY, SVGAGI. The V and J ends lost 0 bases and 6 bases respectively, with 9 bases between them. The CDR3 is 13 amino acids. The CDR3 here is CASSYSKVTEQYF. The CDR3 region has the DNA TGTGCCAGCAGTTACTCGAAAGTGACCGAGCAGTACTTC.

This clonotype was recorded at least ten times. The J gene is TRBJ2-5, the V gene TRBV2, with 7 bases matching TRBD1. Unmatched junction bases numbered 3, after V lost 7 bases and J lost 4 bases. Germline values: CDR1 SNHLY, CDR2 FYNNEI. This CDR3 is 12 amino acids long. The DNA for the CDR3 is TGTGCCAGCAAAGGGACAGCAGAGACCCAGTACTTC. Translating it yields CASKGTAETQYF.

J is TRBJ1-3 and V is TRBV29-1; the D gene is possibly TRBD1 (6 bases). Germline values: CDR1 SQVTM, CDR2 ANQGSEA. The length of the CDR3 is 13 residues. This CDR3 is CSFQGSSGNTIYF. The CDR3 DNA reads as TGCAGTTTTCAGGGGAGCTCTGGAAACACCATATATTTT.

The chain has TRBV6-4 and TRBJ2-7; D possibly matches TRBD1 or TRBD2 (5 bases each). Between the trimmed V and J ends, which lost 1 base and 4 bases, there was a span of 11 bases. CDR1 MRHNA and CDR2 SNTAGT come from the germline V gene. This CDR3 comprises 14 residues. The CDR3 region has the DNA TGTGCCAGCAGTGACTTCGGGGCAGGGTACGAGCAGTACTTC. Protein product: CASSDFGAGYEQYF.

In its sample, this clonotype was seen a few times. The chain combines TRBV12-3 or TRBV12-4 with TRBJ1-1; maybe TRBD1 (5 bases). Trimming cost V 0 bases and J 5 bases, with 13 bases left between them. This CDR3 region has 15 residues. CDR3 coding DNA: TGTGCCAGCAGTTTAGCGCTAAGCAGGGTTACTGAAGCTTTCTTT. Amino acid sequence: CASSLALSRVTEAFF.

The chain couples TRBV2 to TRBJ1-1, with D possibly TRBD1 on 5 matching bases. This CDR3 contains 17 residues. The germline gives CDR1 SNHLY, CDR2 FYNNEI. Trimming shortened V by 3 bases and J by 3 bases, and 20 bases separated the two germline ends. Here the CDR3 reads CASSDHNGGHGYTEAFF. The CDR3 DNA follows: TGTGCCAGCAGTGACCATAATGGGGGTCATGGCTACACTGAAGCTTTCTTT. The entire variable domain, with the rest obtained from reference TRBV2 and TRBJ1-1, is as follows: EPEVTQTPSHQVTQMGQEVILRCVPISNHLYFYWYRQILGQKVEFLVSFYNNEISEKSEIFDDQFSVERPDGSNFTLKIRSTKLEDSAMYFCASSDHNGGHGYTEAFFGQGTRLTVV.

This clonotype came up a few times. This chain uses TRBV20-1 with TRBJ1-5, with 8 bases matching TRBD1. J was trimmed by 2 bases and V by 3 bases; bases with no gene match: 3. Germline V lookup: CDR1 DFQATT, CDR2 SNEGSKA (reference sequence). There are 14 residues in the CDR3. The DNA of the CDR3 is TGCAGTGCTAGTTCGGGACAGGGCAATCAGCCCCAGCATTTT. It translates to CSASSGQGNQPQHF.

This chain links TRBV10-3 with TRBJ2-5; 16 positions agree with TRBD2. V shed 6 bases, J shed 5 bases, and the junction held 6 bases outside the gene matches. The length of the CDR3 is 16 residues. Germline values: CDR1 ENHRY, CDR2 SYGVKD. CDR3 loop: CAISTGTSGGVETQYF. The CDR3 DNA is TGTGCCATCAGCACCGGGACTAGCGGGGGGGTCGAGACCCAGTACTTC.